This T cell receptor beta chain was sequenced in a study of T cells in Graves' hyperthyroidism and ophthalmopathy. Exclusions: uncontrolled infection, other autoimmune disease, pregnancy, lactation. Roughly 9.1 ml of fresh peripheral blood supplied the PBMCs. Many counts were recorded for this clonotype. Antigen: not known. Template material for amplifying TCR beta CDR3 regions consisted of RNA transcripts. The HTBI primer set drove a first-round RT-PCR of the TCR CDR3. A single record per CDR3 protein comes from TCRdb applying MiXCR to the multiplex PCR reads. The sample shows about 250,000 distinct CDR3 sequences, approximately 23% of them seen only once. CDR1 is SGDLS and CDR2 is YYNGEE in the germline V gene. V shed 0 bases and J shed 3 bases, with 15 bases lying between them. The CDR3 consists of 16 residues. Overall study results and limits: Model predictions of ophthalmopathy came a median approximately 6 months before onset. Blood also showed most of the thyroid clonotypes that were expanded above 0.001.

V and J are TRBV9 and TRBJ1-2, with a tentative D call TRBD1 (5 bases). The specimen sequenced was blood. This sequence was found in a woman aged 40 to 49 with Graves' ophthalmopathy. Written as DNA, the CDR3 is TGTGCCAGCAGCGTAGCTGGGGCGGGGGAAGACTATGGCTACACCTTC. Encoded protein: CASSVAGAGEDYGYTF.